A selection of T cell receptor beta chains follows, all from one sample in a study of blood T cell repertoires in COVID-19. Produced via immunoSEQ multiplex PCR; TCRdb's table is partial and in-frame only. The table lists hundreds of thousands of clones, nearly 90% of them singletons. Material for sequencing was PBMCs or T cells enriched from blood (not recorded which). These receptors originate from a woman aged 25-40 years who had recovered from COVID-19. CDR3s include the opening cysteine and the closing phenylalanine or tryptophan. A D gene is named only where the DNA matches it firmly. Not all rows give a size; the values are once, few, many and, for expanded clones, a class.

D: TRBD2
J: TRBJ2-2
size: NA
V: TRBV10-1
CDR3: CASSTNTSGNTGELFF
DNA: TGCGCCAGCAGTACCAATACTAGCGGGAACACCGGGGAGCTGTTTTTT

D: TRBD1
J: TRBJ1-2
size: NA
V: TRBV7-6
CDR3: CASSLGGQTYGYTF
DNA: TGTGCCAGCAGCTTAGGGGGACAGACCTATGGCTACACCTTC

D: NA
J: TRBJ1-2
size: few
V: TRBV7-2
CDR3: CASSSSGGFGVSGYGYTF
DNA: TGTGCCAGCAGCTCCAGCGGGGGATTCGGAGTCTCGGGGTATGGCTACACCTTC

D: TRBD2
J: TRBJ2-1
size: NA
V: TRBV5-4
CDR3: CASSLTSGSYNEQFF
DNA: TGTGCCAGCAGCTTGACTAGCGGGTCCTACAATGAGCAGTTCTTC

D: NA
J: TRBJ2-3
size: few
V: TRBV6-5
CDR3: CASSGQRTSTDTQYF
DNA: TGTGCCAGCAGCGGACAGAGAACTAGCACAGATACGCAGTATTTT

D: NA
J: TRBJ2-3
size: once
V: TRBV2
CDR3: CASSISQILLATDTQYF
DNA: TGTGCCAGCAGTATTAGCCAGATCCTCTTAGCGACCGATACGCAGTATTTT

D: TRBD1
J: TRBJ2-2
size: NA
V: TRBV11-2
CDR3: CASSLDYDRAATGELFF
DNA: TGTGCCAGCAGCTTAGATTACGACAGGGCGGCGACCGGGGAGCTGTTTTTT

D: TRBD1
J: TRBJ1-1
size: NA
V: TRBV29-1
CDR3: CSVARQGAAEAFF
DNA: TGCAGCGTTGCGCGACAGGGGGCAGCTGAAGCTTTCTTT

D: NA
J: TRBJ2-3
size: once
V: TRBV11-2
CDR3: CASSLVEVTDTQYF
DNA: TGTGCCAGCAGCTTAGTGGAGGTCACAGATACGCAGTATTTT

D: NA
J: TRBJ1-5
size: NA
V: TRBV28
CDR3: CASSLTAGLGQPQHF
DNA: TGTGCCAGCAGTTTAACGGCAGGGCTTGGTCAGCCCCAGCATTTT

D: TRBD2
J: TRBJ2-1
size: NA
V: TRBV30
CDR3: CARTSGRDTYNEQFF
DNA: TGTGCCCGGACTAGCGGGAGGGACACCTACAATGAGCAGTTCTTC